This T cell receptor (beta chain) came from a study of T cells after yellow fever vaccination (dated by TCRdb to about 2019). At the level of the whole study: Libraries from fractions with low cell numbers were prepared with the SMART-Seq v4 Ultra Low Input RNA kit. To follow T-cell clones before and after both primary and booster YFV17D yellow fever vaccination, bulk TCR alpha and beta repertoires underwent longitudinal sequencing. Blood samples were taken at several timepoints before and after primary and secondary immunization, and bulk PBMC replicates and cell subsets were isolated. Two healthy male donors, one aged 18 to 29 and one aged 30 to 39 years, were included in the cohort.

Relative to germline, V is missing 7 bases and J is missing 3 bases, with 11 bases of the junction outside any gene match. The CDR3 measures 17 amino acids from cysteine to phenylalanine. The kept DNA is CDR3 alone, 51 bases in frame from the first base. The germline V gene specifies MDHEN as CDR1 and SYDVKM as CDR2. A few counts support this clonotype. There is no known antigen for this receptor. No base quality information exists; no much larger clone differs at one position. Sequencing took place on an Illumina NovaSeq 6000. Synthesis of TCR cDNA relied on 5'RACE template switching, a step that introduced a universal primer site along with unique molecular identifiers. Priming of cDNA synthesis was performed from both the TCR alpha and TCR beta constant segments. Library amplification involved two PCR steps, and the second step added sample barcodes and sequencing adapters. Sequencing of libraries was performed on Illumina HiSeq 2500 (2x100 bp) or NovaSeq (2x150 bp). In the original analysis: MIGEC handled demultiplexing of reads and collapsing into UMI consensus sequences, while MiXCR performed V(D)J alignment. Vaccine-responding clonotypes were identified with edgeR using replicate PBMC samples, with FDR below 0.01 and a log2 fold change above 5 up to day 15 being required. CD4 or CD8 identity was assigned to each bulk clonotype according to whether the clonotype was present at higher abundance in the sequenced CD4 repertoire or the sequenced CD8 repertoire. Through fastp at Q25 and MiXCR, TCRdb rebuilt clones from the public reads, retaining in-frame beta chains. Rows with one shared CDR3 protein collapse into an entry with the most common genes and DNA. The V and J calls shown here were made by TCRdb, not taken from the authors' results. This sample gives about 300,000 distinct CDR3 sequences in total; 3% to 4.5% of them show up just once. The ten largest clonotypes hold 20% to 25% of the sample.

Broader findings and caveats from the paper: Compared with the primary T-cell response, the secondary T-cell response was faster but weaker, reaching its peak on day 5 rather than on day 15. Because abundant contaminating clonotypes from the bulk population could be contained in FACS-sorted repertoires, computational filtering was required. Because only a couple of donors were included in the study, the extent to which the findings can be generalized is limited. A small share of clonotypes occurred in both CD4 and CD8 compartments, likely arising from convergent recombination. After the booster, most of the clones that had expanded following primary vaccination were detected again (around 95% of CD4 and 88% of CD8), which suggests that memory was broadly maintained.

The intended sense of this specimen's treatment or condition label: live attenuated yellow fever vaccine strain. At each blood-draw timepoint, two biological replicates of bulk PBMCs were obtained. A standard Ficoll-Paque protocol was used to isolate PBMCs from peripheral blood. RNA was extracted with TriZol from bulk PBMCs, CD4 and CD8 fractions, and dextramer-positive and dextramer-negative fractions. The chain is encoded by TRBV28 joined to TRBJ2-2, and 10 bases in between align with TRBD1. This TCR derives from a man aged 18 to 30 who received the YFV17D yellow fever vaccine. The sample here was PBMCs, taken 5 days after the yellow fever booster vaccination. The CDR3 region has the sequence CASTTYPGTGDTGELFF. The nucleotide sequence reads TGTGCCAGCACCACCTATCCCGGGACAGGGGACACCGGGGAGCTGTTTTTT. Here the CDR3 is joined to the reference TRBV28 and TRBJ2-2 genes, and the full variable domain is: DVKVTQSSRYLVKRTGEKVFLECVQDMDHENMFWYRQDPGLGLRLIYFSYDVKMKEKGDIPEGYSVSREKKERFSLILESASTNQTSMYLCASTTYPGTGDTGELFFGEGSRLTVL.